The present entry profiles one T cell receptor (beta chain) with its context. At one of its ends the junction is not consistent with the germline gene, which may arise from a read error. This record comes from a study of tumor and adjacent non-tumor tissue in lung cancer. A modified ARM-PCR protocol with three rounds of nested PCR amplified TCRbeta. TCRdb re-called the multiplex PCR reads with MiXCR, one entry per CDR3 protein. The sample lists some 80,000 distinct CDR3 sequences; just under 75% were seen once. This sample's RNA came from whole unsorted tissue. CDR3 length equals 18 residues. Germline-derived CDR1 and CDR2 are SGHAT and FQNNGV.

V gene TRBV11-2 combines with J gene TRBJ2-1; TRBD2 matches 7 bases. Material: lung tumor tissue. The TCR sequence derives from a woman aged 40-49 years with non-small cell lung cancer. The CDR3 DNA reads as TGTGCCAGCAGCTCGCGCATCGTAACTTGCTGGGGACTAAGGGAGCAATTCTTC. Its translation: CASSSRIVTCWGLREQFF.